A selection of T cell receptor beta chains follows, all from one sample in a study of blood T cell repertoires in COVID-19. Assay used: immunoSEQ multiplex PCR; TCRdb lists only in-frame clones, some missing. The sample consists of under 35,000 clones, approximately 89% of them appearing once. The sample taken for sequencing was peripheral blood. These receptors were taken from a man aged 60 to 69 with active COVID-19. CDR3s include the opening cysteine and the closing phenylalanine or tryptophan. Fields, in order: D gene, V gene, J gene, clone size, CDR3 DNA, CDR3 protein. The D gene is left open where the match is weak. Size is omitted from some rows. Given values are once, few, many or a class for expanded clones.

d_call: TRBD2; v_call: TRBV7-3; j_call: TRBJ2-1; clone_size: NA; cdr3_nt: TGTGCCAGCAGCACGAGGACTAGCTCCAATGAGCAGTTCTTC; cdr3_aa: CASSTRTSSNEQFF
d_call: TRBD1; v_call: TRBV4-1; j_call: TRBJ2-7; clone_size: NA; cdr3_nt: TGCGCCAGCAGCCCATACTTGGACAGGGGGGCCCTTATCTCCTACGAGCAGTACTTC; cdr3_aa: CASSPYLDRGALISYEQYF
d_call: TRBD2; v_call: TRBV5-1; j_call: TRBJ2-2; clone_size: NA; cdr3_nt: TGCGCCAGCAGCTCCAGGACTAGCGGGCCGGGGCTGGACACCGGGGAGCTGTTTTTT; cdr3_aa: CASSSRTSGPGLDTGELFF
d_call: NA; v_call: TRBV28; j_call: TRBJ1-3; clone_size: NA; cdr3_nt: TGTGCCAGCAGTTTGGCCCTGGAGACCTCTGGAAACACCATATATTTT; cdr3_aa: CASSLALETSGNTIYF
d_call: TRBD1; v_call: TRBV14; j_call: TRBJ2-2; clone_size: NA; cdr3_nt: TGTGCCAGCAGCCAGGCTGAGACAGGGCCTAGGGAGCTGTTTTTT; cdr3_aa: CASSQAETGPRELFF
d_call: TRBD1; v_call: TRBV18; j_call: TRBJ2-5; clone_size: once; cdr3_nt: TGTGCCAGCTCATCACAGGGGGCAGTAGGGGAGACCCAGTACTTC; cdr3_aa: CASSSQGAVGETQYF
d_call: TRBD2; v_call: TRBV10-3; j_call: TRBJ2-3; clone_size: NA; cdr3_nt: TGTGCCATCGACGCCGGGACTAGCGGCACAGATACGCAGTATTTT; cdr3_aa: CAIDAGTSGTDTQYF
d_call: TRBD1; v_call: TRBV9; j_call: TRBJ1-1; clone_size: NA; cdr3_nt: TGTGCCAGCAGCGCCGCCAGGGGGACGGACACTGAAGCTTTCTTT; cdr3_aa: CASSAARGTDTEAFF
d_call: TRBD1; v_call: TRBV5-4; j_call: TRBJ1-1; clone_size: NA; cdr3_nt: TGTGCCAGCAGCCAAAACGGACAGGGTAGGGGAGCTTTCTTT; cdr3_aa: CASSQNGQGRGAFF
d_call: TRBD2; v_call: TRBV5-1; j_call: TRBJ2-7; clone_size: NA; cdr3_nt: TGCGCCAGCAGCTTCCTAGCGGGAGAAGACTACGAGCAGTACTTC; cdr3_aa: CASSFLAGEDYEQYF
d_call: TRBD1; v_call: TRBV5-5; j_call: TRBJ1-2; clone_size: NA; cdr3_nt: TGTGCCAGCAGCTTGACCACAGGGGACTATGGCTACACCTTC; cdr3_aa: CASSLTTGDYGYTF
d_call: NA; v_call: TRBV4-2; j_call: TRBJ2-2; clone_size: once; cdr3_nt: TGTGCCAGCAGCCAACTAGTCAAGCCCGGGGAGCTGTTTTTT; cdr3_aa: CASSQLVKPGELFF
d_call: NA; v_call: TRBV7-8; j_call: TRBJ2-3; clone_size: few; cdr3_nt: TGTGCCAGCAGCTTATCGCGTCGTAGCACAGATACGCAGTATTTT; cdr3_aa: CASSLSRRSTDTQYF
d_call: TRBD2; v_call: TRBV11-2; j_call: TRBJ2-3; clone_size: NA; cdr3_nt: TGTGCCAGCAGCTTACCAGCTCATAGCGGGGCAGATACGCAGTATTTT; cdr3_aa: CASSLPAHSGADTQYF
d_call: TRBD1; v_call: TRBV2; j_call: TRBJ1-5; clone_size: few; cdr3_nt: TGTGCCAGCAGTGATGGACAGGGGGCCGGGCAGCCCCAGCATTTT; cdr3_aa: CASSDGQGAGQPQHF
d_call: NA; v_call: TRBV10-2; j_call: TRBJ1-2; clone_size: NA; cdr3_nt: TGCGCCAGCAGTGAGTCTTCAGGGGCCTATGGCTACACCTTC; cdr3_aa: CASSESSGAYGYTF
d_call: TRBD2; v_call: TRBV6-1; j_call: TRBJ2-5; clone_size: once; cdr3_nt: TGTGCCAGCAGTGAACGCGCGGGAGGGCCTGGGCAAGAGACCCAGTACTTC; cdr3_aa: CASSERAGGPGQETQYF
d_call: TRBD1; v_call: TRBV4-1; j_call: TRBJ2-3; clone_size: NA; cdr3_nt: TGCGCCAGCAGCCCCCGACAGGGTACCACAGATACGCAGTATTTT; cdr3_aa: CASSPRQGTTDTQYF
d_call: TRBD1; v_call: TRBV27; j_call: TRBJ2-6; clone_size: NA; cdr3_nt: TGTGCCAGCAGCCCAACAGGGGGAAACTCTGGGGCCAACGTCCTGACTTTC; cdr3_aa: CASSPTGGNSGANVLTF
d_call: TRBD2; v_call: TRBV5-4; j_call: TRBJ2-3; clone_size: once; cdr3_nt: TGTGCCAGCAGCCCGGGCACTAGCGGGAGGGCCGCGCAGTATTTT; cdr3_aa: CASSPGTSGRAAQYF
d_call: TRBD2; v_call: TRBV9; j_call: TRBJ2-3; clone_size: NA; cdr3_nt: TGTGCCAGCAGCATAGCGGGAGGGCCGGCAGATACGCAGTATTTT; cdr3_aa: CASSIAGGPADTQYF
d_call: NA; v_call: TRBV4-2; j_call: TRBJ1-1; clone_size: NA; cdr3_nt: TGTGCCAGCAGCCAAGATGGACGGGGGGCGATGGCTGAAGCTTTCTTT; cdr3_aa: CASSQDGRGAMAEAFF
d_call: TRBD2; v_call: TRBV6-2/TRBV6-3; j_call: TRBJ2-1; clone_size: medium-sized; cdr3_nt: TGTGCCAGCAGCCGAGGACTAGCGGTCGATGAGCAGTTCTTC; cdr3_aa: CASSRGLAVDEQFF
d_call: NA; v_call: TRBV28; j_call: TRBJ1-2; clone_size: NA; cdr3_nt: TGTGCCAGCACGGTGGGGGGTTTAAGTGGCTACACCTTC; cdr3_aa: CASTVGGLSGYTF
d_call: TRBD1; v_call: TRBV13; j_call: TRBJ2-2; clone_size: NA; cdr3_nt: TGTGCCAGCAGCTTAGTCTTGAGGGGGCGAACCGGGGAGCTGTTTTTT; cdr3_aa: CASSLVLRGRTGELFF
d_call: NA; v_call: TRBV7-9; j_call: TRBJ1-2; clone_size: few; cdr3_nt: TGTGCCAGCAGCGGTGGTAGAGGCTACACCTTC; cdr3_aa: CASSGGRGYTF
d_call: TRBD2; v_call: TRBV2; j_call: TRBJ2-3; clone_size: once; cdr3_nt: TGTGCCAGCAGTGATAAGGACGGACTAGCGGGAGGGGCTTGGGACACAGATACGCAGTATTTT; cdr3_aa: CASSDKDGLAGGAWDTDTQYF
d_call: TRBD1; v_call: TRBV19; j_call: TRBJ2-2; clone_size: NA; cdr3_nt: TGTGCCAGTAGAGCGGGACAGGGTGGTACCGGGGAGCTGTTTTTT; cdr3_aa: CASRAGQGGTGELFF
d_call: NA; v_call: TRBV28; j_call: TRBJ2-3; clone_size: NA; cdr3_nt: TGTGCCAGCAGTGCCCTTCCGCGGGGAGATACGCAGTATTTT; cdr3_aa: CASSALPRGDTQYF
d_call: NA; v_call: TRBV2; j_call: TRBJ2-7; clone_size: NA; cdr3_nt: TGTGCCAGCAGTGGGCCTAGTTTCGAGCAGTACTTC; cdr3_aa: CASSGPSFEQYF
d_call: NA; v_call: TRBV2; j_call: TRBJ1-1; clone_size: NA; cdr3_nt: TGTGCCAGCAGTGAAGGCGGGAGTACTGAAGCTTTCTTT; cdr3_aa: CASSEGGSTEAFF
d_call: TRBD2; v_call: TRBV29-1; j_call: TRBJ2-2; clone_size: NA; cdr3_nt: TGCAGCGTCCAGACTAGCGGGAGGGCCCTCGGGGAGCTGTTTTTT; cdr3_aa: CSVQTSGRALGELFF
d_call: NA; v_call: TRBV4-2; j_call: TRBJ2-2; clone_size: NA; cdr3_nt: TGTGCCAGCAGCCCCCCGGGAGAAGCACATACCGGGGAGCTGTTTTTT; cdr3_aa: CASSPPGEAHTGELFF